A single sample is the source of the 17 T cell receptor beta chains below, sequenced in a study of T cells in Graves' hyperthyroidism and ophthalmopathy. There were TCR beta CDR3 regions amplified from RNA transcripts. HTBI primers drove first-round RT-PCR of the TCR CDR3. TCRdb analysed the multiplex PCR reads with MiXCR anew, one entry per CDR3 protein. The sample shows roughly 250,000 distinct CDR3 sequences, about 20% of them seen only once. The sequenced sample was blood. These receptor sequences come from a man aged 25-45 years with Graves' ophthalmopathy.

Only a few counts were recorded for this clonotype. This chain links TRBV29-1 with TRBJ1-1, with D possibly being TRBD1 (6 bases). CDR1 SQVTM and CDR2 ANQGSEA come from the germline V gene. The CDR3 length is 13 residues. Between the trimmed V and J ends, which lost 4 bases and 3 bases, there was a span of 12 bases. CDR3 sequence reads: CSVGYGGHTEAFF. For the CDR3, the DNA is TGCAGCGTTGGTTATGGGGGGCACACTGAAGCTTTCTTT.

CDR3 residues: CASSPIGRKSEAFF. The CDR3 region has the DNA TGTGCCAGCAGCCCGATCGGACGGAAATCTGAAGCTTTCTTT. V usage is TRBV5-6 and J usage is TRBJ1-1; no firm D call. This CDR3 contains 14 residues. Germline values: CDR1 SGHDT, CDR2 YYEEEE. V gave up 4 bases and J gave up 6 bases, with 16 bases separating them.

V and J are TRBV11-2 and TRBJ2-3, with unresolved D. Trimming cost V 5 bases and J 4 bases, with 19 bases left between them. The CDR3 sequence is 16 residues long. Germline-derived CDR1 and CDR2 are SGHAT and FQNNGV. This CDR3 reads CASSQGRKRPADTQYF. CDR3 in DNA: TGTGCCAGCAGCCAAGGAAGGAAGAGACCCGCAGATACGCAGTATTTT.

Regarding this clonotype: The junction departs from germline at one end; a sequencing error may be responsible. This chain joins TRBV20-1 and TRBJ2-5; TRBD1 might be the D (6 bases). This CDR3 contains 14 residues. Per germline, CDR1 DFQATT and CDR2 SNEGSKA (reference sequence). The CDR3 coding sequence is TGCAGGGCTACGGGTGCACAGGGCCAAGAGACCCAGTACTTC. This gives the protein CRATGAQGQETQYF.

This chain uses TRBV28 with TRBJ1-5, with a possible D match to TRBD1 (6 bases). CDR3 length: 17 amino acids. The V gene's germline CDR1 is MDHEN and CDR2 SYDVKM. V was shortened by 3 bases and J by 3 bases, with 18 bases between the two germline ends. The CDR3 nucleotides are TGTGCCAGCAGTTTCCTGACGGGGGCCGAGGACAATCAGCCCCAGCATTTT. It yields the protein CASSFLTGAEDNQPQHF.

This clonotype was found a few times. The gene calls are TRBV28 and TRBJ2-1; D may be TRBD2 (5 bases). Germline V gene sequence: CDR1 MDHEN, CDR2 SYDVKM. CDR3 length equals 12 residues. Trimming removed 6 bases from V and 8 bases from J, with 11 bases in between. The CDR3 sequence is CASRPDLDEQFF. The CDR3, as DNA: TGTGCCAGCAGGCCGGACTTGGATGAGCAGTTCTTC.

This chain joins TRBV7-2 and TRBJ2-7; the D gene is possibly TRBD2 (6 bases). This CDR3 has 15 residues. V lost 7 bases and J lost 5, with 21 bases in between. Germline CDR1 SGHTA, CDR2 FQGNSA. The CDR3 protein is CASTRTGEYYNEQYF. CDR3 DNA sequence: TGTGCCAGCACTAGGACGGGGGAGTATTATAACGAGCAGTACTTC.

There are many counts of this clonotype. This rearrangement joins TRBV3-1 to TRBJ2-3, with 9 nucleotides matching TRBD2. Trimming removed 4 bases from V and 6 bases from J; junction bases left unmatched: 8. The CDR3 covers 15 residues. Germline CDR1 and CDR2: LGHDT and YNNKEL (reference sequence). CDR3 region: CASSRSGLAGDTQYF. The CDR3 DNA is TGTGCCAGCAGCCGATCGGGACTAGCTGGGGATACGCAGTATTTT.

This clonotype was recorded many times. This chain links TRBV28 with TRBJ1-3; tentative D call: TRBD1 (5 bases). V lost 5 bases and J 0 bases, leaving 14 bases between the germline ends. This CDR3 region has 16 residues. The V gene's germline CDR1 is MDHEN and CDR2 SYDVKM. This CDR3 reads CASSLPQGYSGNTIYF. CDR3 nucleotides: TGTGCCAGCAGTCTCCCTCAGGGCTACTCTGGAAACACCATATATTTT.

This clonotype was seen a few times. V and J are TRBV11-2 and TRBJ1-2, with D hard to call. The CDR3 consists of 15 residues. Trimming took off 2 bases at V and 0 bases at J, with 10 bases between the two ends. Germline V gene data show CDR1 as SGHAT and CDR2 as FQNNGV. The CDR3 coding sequence is TGTGCCAGCAGCTTATTTGAAAATACTAACTATGGCTACACCTTC. Its translation is CASSLFENTNYGYTF.

As to this clonotype: This may come from a read error, since a much larger clone is one base off. The J gene is TRBJ2-6, the V gene TRBV7-9; D is possibly TRBD1 or TRBD2 (6 bases each). This CDR3 is built from 15 residues. CDR1 is SEHNR and CDR2 is FQNEAQ in the germline V gene (reference sequence). The DNA of the CDR3 is TGTGCCAGCAGCTTCGGGGGCTCTGGGGCCGACGTCCTGACTTTC. Its translation: CASSFGGSGADVLTF.

The chain is built from TRBV27 and TRBJ2-3, with unresolved D. This CDR3 comprises 17 residues. Trimming cost V 4 bases and J 0 bases, with 17 bases left between them. Per germline, CDR1 MNHEY and CDR2 SMNVEV (reference sequence). CDR3 nucleotides: TGTGCCAGCAGTTCTCTACGGATCCACTCTAGCACAGATACGCAGTATTTT. It translates to CASSSLRIHSSTDTQYF.

This clonotype was seen only a few times. V and J are TRBV20-1 and TRBJ2-7; 9 nucleotides agree with TRBD1. This CDR3 is 14 amino acids long. Losses at the gene ends were 0 bases for V and 4 bases for J; bases not matched to a gene: 4. From germline, CDR1 is DFQATT and CDR2 SNEGSKA (reference sequence). The CDR3 loop is CSAREGTGKYEQYF. The CDR3 DNA sequence: TGCAGTGCTAGAGAAGGGACAGGGAAGTACGAGCAGTACTTC.

The chain has TRBV3-1 and TRBJ2-1, with TRBD1 as a possible D gene (7 bases). CDR3 length: 13 amino acids. The V gene lost 2 bases and the J gene lost 9 bases, with 11 bases spanning the gap. Germline lookup yields CDR1 LGHDT and CDR2 YNNKEL (reference sequence). The CDR3 DNA reads TGTGCCAGCAGCCAAAACAGGGGAGGTGAGCAGTTCTTC. Translating gives CASSQNRGGEQFF.

This clonotype was picked up a small number of times. The gene calls are TRBV9 and TRBJ1-3; D gene ambiguous. This CDR3 contains 18 residues. V was pared by 4 bases and J by 0 bases, with 20 bases between. CDR1 is SGDLS and CDR2 is YYNGEE in the germline V gene. The CDR3 is CASSSGYLTEDSGNTIYF. The CDR3 DNA follows: TGTGCCAGCAGCTCTGGGTACTTGACCGAGGACTCTGGAAACACCATATATTTT.

The rearrangement links TRBV7-2 to TRBJ1-1, with 8 bases fitting TRBD1. V gave up 6 bases and J gave up 0 bases; unmatched junction bases: 12. Germline CDR1 is SGHTA and CDR2 is FQGNSA. This CDR3 contains 17 residues. CDR3 loop: CASSGPRQGLMNTEAFF. Written as DNA, the CDR3 is TGTGCCAGCAGTGGACCCAGACAGGGGTTGATGAACACTGAAGCTTTCTTT.

This clonotype was seen at least ten times. The chain links TRBV12-3 or TRBV12-4 to TRBJ2-7; a weak D match, TRBD2 (5 bases). The CDR3 is 14 residues long. Trimming took off 6 bases at V and 2 bases at J, with 14 bases between the two ends. CDR3 in DNA: TGTGCCAGCAGGGCCTCAGTCGGGGCCTACGAGCAGTACTTC. This sequence encodes CASRASVGAYEQYF.